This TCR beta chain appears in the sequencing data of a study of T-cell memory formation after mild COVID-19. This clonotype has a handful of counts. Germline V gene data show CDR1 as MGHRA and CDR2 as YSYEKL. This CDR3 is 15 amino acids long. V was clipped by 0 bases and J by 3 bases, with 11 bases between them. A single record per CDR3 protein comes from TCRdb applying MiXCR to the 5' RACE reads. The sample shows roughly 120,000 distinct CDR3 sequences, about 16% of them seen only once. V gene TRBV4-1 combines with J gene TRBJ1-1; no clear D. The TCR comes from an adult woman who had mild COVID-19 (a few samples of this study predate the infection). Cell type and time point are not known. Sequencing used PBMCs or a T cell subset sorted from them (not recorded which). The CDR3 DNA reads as TGCGCCAGCAGCCAAGAGGGGTACAGCTACACTGAAGCTTTCTTT. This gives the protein CASSQEGYSYTEAFF.